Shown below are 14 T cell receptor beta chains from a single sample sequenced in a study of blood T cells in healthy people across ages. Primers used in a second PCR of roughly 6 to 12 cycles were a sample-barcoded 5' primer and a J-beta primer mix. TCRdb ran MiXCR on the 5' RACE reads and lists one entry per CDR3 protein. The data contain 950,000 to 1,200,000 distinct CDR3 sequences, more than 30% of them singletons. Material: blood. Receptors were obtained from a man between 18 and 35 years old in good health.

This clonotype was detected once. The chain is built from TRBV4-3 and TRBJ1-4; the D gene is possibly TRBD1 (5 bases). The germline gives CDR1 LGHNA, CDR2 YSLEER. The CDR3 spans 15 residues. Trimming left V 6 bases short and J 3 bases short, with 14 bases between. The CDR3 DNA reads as TGCGCCAGCAGTTTCGCCGGGGGGGCTAATGAAAAACTGTTTTTT. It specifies CASSFAGGANEKLFF.

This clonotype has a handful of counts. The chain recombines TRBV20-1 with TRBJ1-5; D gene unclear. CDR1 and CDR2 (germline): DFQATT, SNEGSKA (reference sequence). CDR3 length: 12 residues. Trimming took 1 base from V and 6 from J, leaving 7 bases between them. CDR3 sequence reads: CSARVEGQPQHF. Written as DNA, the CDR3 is TGCAGTGCTAGAGTCGAGGGTCAGCCCCAGCATTTT.

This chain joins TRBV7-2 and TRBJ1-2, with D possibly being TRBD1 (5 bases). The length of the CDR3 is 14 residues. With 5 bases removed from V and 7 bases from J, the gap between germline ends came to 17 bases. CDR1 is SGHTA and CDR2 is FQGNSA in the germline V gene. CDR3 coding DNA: TGTGCCAGCAGCGGCCAGGGACCCCTTTCTGGCTACACCTTC. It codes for CASSGQGPLSGYTF. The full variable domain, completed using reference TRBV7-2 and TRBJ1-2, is GAGVSQSPSNKVTEKGKDVELRCDPISGHTALYWYRQSLGQGLEFLIYFQGNSAPDKSGLPSDRFSAERTGGSVSTLTIQRTQQEDSAVYLCASSGQGPLSGYTFGSGTRLTVV.

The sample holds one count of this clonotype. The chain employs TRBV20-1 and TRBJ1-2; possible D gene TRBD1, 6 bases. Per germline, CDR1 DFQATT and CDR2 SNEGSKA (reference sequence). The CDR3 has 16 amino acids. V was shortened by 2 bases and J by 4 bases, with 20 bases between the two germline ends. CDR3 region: CSARPQTGSSSYGYTF. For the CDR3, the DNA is TGCAGTGCTAGACCCCAGACAGGCTCTTCGTCCTATGGCTACACCTTC.

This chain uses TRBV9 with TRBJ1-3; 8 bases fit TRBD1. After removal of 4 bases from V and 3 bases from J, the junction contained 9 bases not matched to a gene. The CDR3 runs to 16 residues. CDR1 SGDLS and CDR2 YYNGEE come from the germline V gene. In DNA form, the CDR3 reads TGTGCCAGCAGCTCCCGGACAGGGATGTATGGAAACACCATATATTTT. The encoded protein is CASSSRTGMYGNTIYF.

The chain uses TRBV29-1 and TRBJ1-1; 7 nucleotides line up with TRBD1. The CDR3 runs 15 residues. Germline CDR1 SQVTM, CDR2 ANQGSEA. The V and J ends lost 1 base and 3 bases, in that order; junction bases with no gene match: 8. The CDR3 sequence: CSVEVQGTDYTEAFF. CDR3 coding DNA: TGCAGCGTTGAAGTTCAAGGGACAGACTACACTGAAGCTTTCTTT.

The CDR3: CASRGTGVQGEQFF. The CDR3 region has the DNA TGTGCCAGCAGGGGAACAGGGGTGCAGGGTGAGCAGTTCTTC. The V gene is TRBV6-2 or TRBV6-3, the J gene TRBJ2-1; 7 bases match TRBD1. The V and J ends lost 6 bases and 9 bases, in that order; junction bases with no gene match: 11. The CDR3 length is 14 residues. The germline V gene encodes CDR1 MNHEY and CDR2 SVGEGT.

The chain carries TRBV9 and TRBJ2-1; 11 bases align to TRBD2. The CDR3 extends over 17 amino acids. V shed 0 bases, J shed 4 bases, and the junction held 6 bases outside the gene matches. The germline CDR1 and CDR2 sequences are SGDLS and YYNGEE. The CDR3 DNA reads TGTGCCAGCAGCGTAGTGTCTAGCGGGGGGCCTTACAATGAGCAGTTCTTC. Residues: CASSVVSSGGPYNEQFF.

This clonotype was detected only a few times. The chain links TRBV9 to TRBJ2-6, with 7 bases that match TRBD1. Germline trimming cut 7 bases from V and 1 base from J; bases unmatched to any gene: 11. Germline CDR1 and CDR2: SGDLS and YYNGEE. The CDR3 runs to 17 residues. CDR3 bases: TGTGCCAGCCACCGCTCAGGACAGGAATCTGGGGCCAACGTCCTGACTTTC. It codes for CASHRSGQESGANVLTF.

The CDR3 is CASSSEVPRDGYTF. CDR3 coding DNA: TGCGCCAGCAGCTCTGAAGTACCCCGGGATGGCTACACCTTC. The rearrangement joins TRBV5-1 to TRBJ1-2; D is unresolved. The V gene lost 3 bases and the J gene lost 6 bases, with 15 bases spanning the gap. Germline V gene data show CDR1 as SGHRS and CDR2 as YFSETQ. The CDR3 totals 14 residues.

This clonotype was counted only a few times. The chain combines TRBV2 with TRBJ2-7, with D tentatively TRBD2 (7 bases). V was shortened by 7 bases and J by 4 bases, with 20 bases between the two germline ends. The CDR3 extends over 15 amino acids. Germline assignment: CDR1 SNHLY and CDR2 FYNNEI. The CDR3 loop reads CASNPFAGATYEQYF. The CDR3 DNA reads TGTGCCAGCAACCCCTTTGCGGGGGCCACATACGAGCAGTACTTC.

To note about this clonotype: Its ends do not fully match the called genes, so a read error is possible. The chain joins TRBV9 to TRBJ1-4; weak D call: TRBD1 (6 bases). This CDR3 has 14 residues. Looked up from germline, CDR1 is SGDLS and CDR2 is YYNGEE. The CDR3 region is CVSTPEDSNEKLFF. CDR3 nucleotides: TGTGTCAGCACCCCCGAGGACAGTAATGAAAAACTGTTTTTT.

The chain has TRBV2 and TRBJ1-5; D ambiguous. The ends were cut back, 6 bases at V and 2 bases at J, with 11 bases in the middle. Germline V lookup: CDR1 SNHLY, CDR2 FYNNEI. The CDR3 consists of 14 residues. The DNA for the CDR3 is TGTGCCAGCAGAACGGGATCGGGCAATCAGCCCCAGCATTTT. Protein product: CASRTGSGNQPQHF.

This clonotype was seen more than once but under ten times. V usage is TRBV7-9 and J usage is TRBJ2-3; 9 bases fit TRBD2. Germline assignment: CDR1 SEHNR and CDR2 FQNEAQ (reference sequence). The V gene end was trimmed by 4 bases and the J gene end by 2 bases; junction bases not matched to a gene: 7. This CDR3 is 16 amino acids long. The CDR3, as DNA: TGTGCCAGCAGCTCCCCCAGCGGGGGGACCACAGATACGCAGTATTTT. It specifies CASSSPSGGTTDTQYF.